This entry features one T cell receptor (beta chain) sequence. Its antigen is not identified. CD8+ and CD4+ blood T cells underwent TCR beta sequencing. CD8+ and CD4+ T cells were negatively isolated; TEMRA cells were FACS-enriched. The sample belongs to a study of CD8 T cells in Susac syndrome. General study points: Individuals included in the TCR sequencing and HLA analysis were acknowledged by the study to be relatively few in number.

Random hexamers served to reverse transcribe roughly 0.5 to 1 ug RNA. The amplification used immunoSEQ multiplex PCR on TCR beta CDR3; it spanned 54 Vbeta and 13 Jbeta. TCRdb analysed the immunoSEQ multiplex PCR reads with MiXCR anew, one entry per CDR3 protein. The sample includes about 29,000 distinct CDR3 sequences, around 94% of them seen just once. The germline V and J ends were trimmed by 0 bases and 6 bases, with 8 bases remaining between them. From germline, CDR1 is LGHNT and CDR2 FRNRAP. This CDR3 region has 13 residues. The sequencing input was CD8+ T cells from PBMCs. The chain uses TRBV12-5 and TRBJ1-2, with a tentative D call TRBD1 (6 bases). The clonotype was recovered from a human donor in good health. Here the CDR3 reads CASGLVGADGYTF. CDR3 in DNA: TGTGCTAGTGGTTTGGTGGGGGCAGATGGCTACACCTTC.